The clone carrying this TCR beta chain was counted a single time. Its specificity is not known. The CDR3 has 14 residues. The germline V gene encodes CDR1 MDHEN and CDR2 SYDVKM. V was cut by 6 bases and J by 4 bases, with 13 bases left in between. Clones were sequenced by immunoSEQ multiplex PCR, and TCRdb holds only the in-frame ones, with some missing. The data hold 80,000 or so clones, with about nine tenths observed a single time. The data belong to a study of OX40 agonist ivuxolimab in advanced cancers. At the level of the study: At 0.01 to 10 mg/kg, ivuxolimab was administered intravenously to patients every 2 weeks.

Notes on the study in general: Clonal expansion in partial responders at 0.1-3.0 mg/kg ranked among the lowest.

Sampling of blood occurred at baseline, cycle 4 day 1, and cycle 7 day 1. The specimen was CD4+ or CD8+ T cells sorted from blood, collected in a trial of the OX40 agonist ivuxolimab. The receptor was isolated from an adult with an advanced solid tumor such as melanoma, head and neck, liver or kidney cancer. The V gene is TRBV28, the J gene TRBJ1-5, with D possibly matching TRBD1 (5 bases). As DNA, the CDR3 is TGTGCCAGCAGCCATGGGGGGGAGAATCAGCCCCAGCATTTT. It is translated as CASSHGGENQPQHF.